This T cell receptor (beta chain) is drawn from a study of blood T cell repertoires in COVID-19. Study-wide context: From the United States, Italy and Spain came samples of acute and convalescent COVID-19. The analysed material was cDNA or gDNA that came from T cells, B-cell-depleted T cells, or PBMCs.

CDR1 is MGHDK, CDR2 SYGVNS, per germline. The CDR3 covers 17 residues. V lost 1 base to trimming and J lost 2 bases; unmatched junction nucleotides: 6. As processed by the authors: Amplification from reference gene primers served as the basis for estimated nucleated cell counts. TCRdb's copy holds only in-frame clones and misses some; the assay was immunoSEQ multiplex PCR. That table is the source of V, J and clone size, and D and trimming were worked out from the DNA. Here the sample spans about 280,000 clones, over 75% being singletons. The sequencing input was peripheral blood. This sequence joins TRBV25-1 and TRBJ2-1; 9 bases line up with TRBD2. The sequence was collected from a man aged 18 to 29 with active or convalescent COVID-19. This CDR3 reads CASSESLAGATYNEQFF. The CDR3 DNA is TGTGCCAGCAGTGAATCCTTAGCGGGGGCCACCTACAATGAGCAGTTCTTC. The full variable domain, completed using reference TRBV25-1 and TRBJ2-1, is EADIYQTPRYLVIGTGKKITLECSQTMGHDKMYWYQQDPGMELHLIHYSYGVNSTEKGDLSSESTVSRIRTEHFPLTLESARPSHTSQYLCASSESLAGATYNEQFFGPGTRLTVL.